The next 5 T cell receptor beta chains were all read from a single sample in a study of OX40 agonist ivuxolimab in advanced cancers. The method was immunoSEQ multiplex PCR; TCRdb's version includes in-frame clones alone and lacks a portion of them. The sample contains about 45,000 clones, 88% of which appear only once. The input for sequencing was CD4+ or CD8+ T cells sorted from blood, taken in a trial of the OX40 agonist ivuxolimab. These receptors were obtained from an adult with an advanced solid tumor such as melanoma, head and neck, liver or kidney cancer.

The chain combines TRBV30 with TRBJ2-7, with 10 bases fitting TRBD2. The ends lost 1 base at V and 3 bases at J; junction bases unmatched: 15. Germline lookup yields CDR1 GTSNPN and CDR2 SVGIG (reference sequence). The CDR3 is made up of 18 amino acids. Here the CDR3 reads CAWSELFSPSGSCYEQYF. The DNA for the CDR3 is TGTGCCTGGAGTGAACTGTTCTCCCCTAGCGGGAGCTGCTACGAGCAGTACTTC.

The gene calls are TRBV7-6 and TRBJ2-3; tentative D call: TRBD2 (6 bases). The V end lost 2 bases, the J end lost 2 bases, and 11 bases lay between the germline ends. The CDR3 has 15 amino acids. Germline CDR1 reads SGHVS; CDR2 reads FNYEAQ. The CDR3 loop reads CASSLRGGDTDTQYF. CDR3 nucleotides: TGTGCCAGCAGCTTAAGGGGAGGCGACACAGATACGCAGTATTTT.

The chain employs TRBV5-5 and TRBJ1-3, with D hard to call. The V gene lost 4 bases and the J gene lost 0 bases, with 8 bases spanning the gap. The CDR3 loop spans 14 amino acids. Germline CDR1 SGHKS, CDR2 YYEKEE (reference sequence). The CDR3 region is CASSLVLSGNTIYF. The CDR3 DNA is TGTGCCAGCAGCCTCGTGCTCTCTGGAAACACCATATATTTT.

The rearrangement uses TRBV5-1 and TRBJ1-2; tentative D call: TRBD1 (5 bases). In germline, CDR1 is SGHRS, CDR2 YFSETQ. V was trimmed by 3 bases and J by 5 bases, leaving 20 bases between them. The CDR3 is 16 amino acids. DNA of the CDR3: TGCGCCAGCAGCTCCGGGACGGGGGACCTCCGGTATGGCTACACCTTC. As protein: CASSSGTGDLRYGYTF.

This clone was observed a few times. The chain has TRBV30 and TRBJ2-1, with TRBD2 matching 9 bases. Germline CDR1 reads GTSNPN; CDR2 reads SVGIG (reference sequence). V shed 6 bases and J 7 bases; nucleotides not matched to a gene: 19. The CDR3 is 17 residues long. CDR3 bases: TGTGCCTGTATCCCAGGACTAGCGAGAACCGCGGGGAATGAGCAGTTCTTC. Translated: CACIPGLARTAGNEQFF.